Listed here is a single T cell receptor (beta chain). What it binds is not known. All three twin pairs grew up together with likely shared infections and vaccines. Germline lookup yields CDR1 LGHNA and CDR2 YSLEER. Trimming stripped 0 bases from V and 1 base from J, with 12 bases between. This CDR3 is 17 amino acids long. The data were obtained in a study of identical twins' blood T cells. Study-level findings and limits: Out-of-frame TCRbeta clonotypes reportedly had markedly more similar V usage in twins than unrelated donors. Shared CDR3 clonotype counts tracked mainly the product of cloneset sizes.

Each CDR3 protein is one row after TCRdb ran MiXCR on the 5' RACE reads. The sample lists 300,000 to 400,000 distinct CDR3 sequences, around 30% occurring once. The TCR originated in a woman aged 18-50 years in good health. Sequencing was done on a sample of PBMCs. V gene TRBV4-3 combines with J gene TRBJ2-2; possibly TRBD2 for D (6 bases). The chain's CDR3 is CASSQDLGRGNTGELFF. CDR3 DNA: TGCGCCAGCAGCCAAGATCTAGGGCGGGGGAACACCGGGGAGCTGTTTTTT.